The 24 T cell receptor beta chains given below trace back to one sample, sequenced in a study of radiotherapy plus CTLA-4 blockade in lung cancer. Sequencing used immunoSEQ multiplex PCR; TCRdb keeps in-frame clones, though not all of them. The data hold roughly 75,000 clones, with about four fifths observed a single time. Sequencing was performed on peripheral blood, taken from a patient treated with radiotherapy plus ipilimumab. Receptors were obtained from a human donor with non-small cell lung cancer whose response to radiotherapy plus ipilimumab could not be evaluated. Some clones in this sample may be carry-over from other donors' samples.

This clone was detected only a few times. The chain uses TRBV9 and TRBJ2-2; D perhaps matches TRBD2 (6 bases). This CDR3 region has 18 residues. CDR1 is SGDLS and CDR2 is YYNGEE in the germline V gene. Trimming cost V 0 bases and J 0 bases, with 15 bases left between them. CDR3 in amino acids: CASSVAREDFANTGELFF. The DNA for the CDR3 is TGTGCCAGCAGCGTAGCCAGGGAGGACTTTGCGAACACCGGGGAGCTGTTTTTT.

There are a few counts of this clone. This chain uses TRBV10-3 with TRBJ1-1; 7 positions match TRBD1. The CDR3 has 15 amino acids. CDR1 is ENHRY, CDR2 SYGVKD, per germline. The V segment lost 4 bases and the J segment 1 base; nucleotides outside the gene matches: 6. CDR3 protein: CAISAPQGPNTEAFF. The DNA of the CDR3 is TGTGCCATCAGTGCCCCACAGGGGCCGAACACTGAAGCTTTCTTT.

This clone has only one observation. This rearrangement joins TRBV27 to TRBJ2-5, with D perhaps matching TRBD1 (6 bases). The DNA matches TRBJ2-7 better at its end, which makes the J call doubtful. The CDR3 runs to 13 residues. The germline V gene has CDR1 MNHEY and CDR2 SMNVEV (reference sequence). CDR3 sequence (DNA): TGTGCCAGCAGTTTCGGACAGTTTTACGAGCAGTACTTC. Its protein is CASSFGQFYEQYF.

The V gene is TRBV30, the J gene TRBJ1-2, with D possibly being TRBD1 (5 bases). The CDR3 runs 14 residues. Trimming removed 0 bases at V and 3 bases at J, with 11 bases between. The germline CDR1 and CDR2 sequences are GTSNPN and SVGIG (reference sequence). The CDR3 region is CAWSVWGGDYGYTF. The CDR3 nucleotides read TGTGCCTGGAGTGTATGGGGGGGAGACTATGGCTACACCTTC.

V is TRBV6-5 and J is TRBJ1-2; TRBD1 matches 8 bases. Trimming cost V 6 bases and J 4 bases; bases outside gene matches: 1. CDR3 size: 12 residues. Germline CDR1 reads MNHEY; CDR2 reads SVGAGI. Written as DNA, the CDR3 is TGTGCCAGCAGGGACAGGGCCTATGGCTACACCTTC. Its protein is CASRDRAYGYTF.

J is TRBJ2-7 and V is TRBV29-1; D perhaps matches TRBD2 (6 bases). The germline V gene encodes CDR1 SQVTM and CDR2 ANQGSEA. Trimming removed 1 base from V and 1 base from J, with 14 bases in between. CDR3 size: 15 residues. CDR3 DNA sequence: TGCAGCGTTGAAGCAGATGGGACTGCTTCCTACGAGCAGTACTTC. Protein sequence: CSVEADGTASYEQYF.

This chain joins TRBV9 and TRBJ2-1, with a weak D call TRBD2 (5 bases). The CDR3 is 17 amino acids. Deletions cut 0 bases from V and 8 bases from J, with 21 bases between. CDR1 and CDR2 (germline): SGDLS, YYNGEE. CDR3 loop: CASSVASDSLYYYEQFF. The CDR3 DNA is TGTGCCAGCAGCGTAGCCTCGGACTCCCTATATTACTATGAGCAGTTCTTC.

This clone occurred a few times. J is TRBJ2-7 and V is TRBV5-1; 10 positions match TRBD1. CDR3 size: 13 residues. Germline CDR1 is SGHRS and CDR2 is YFSETQ. V was clipped by 2 bases and J by 5 bases; unmatched bases: 1. The CDR3 protein is CASSFDRGHEQYF. The CDR3 DNA is TGCGCCAGCAGCTTCGACAGGGGGCACGAGCAGTACTTC.

The rearrangement links TRBV7-3 to TRBJ2-1, with 10 nucleotides matching TRBD2. Per the germline V gene, CDR1 is SGHTA and CDR2 is FQGTGA. Unmatched junction bases numbered 10, after V lost 5 bases and J lost 6 bases. The CDR3 is 16 residues long. CDR3 residues: CASSINSGGRLNEQFF. The CDR3 DNA reads as TGTGCCAGCAGCATCAATAGCGGGGGGAGGCTCAATGAGCAGTTCTTC.

This clone was picked up one time. This chain joins TRBV5-1 and TRBJ2-5; 9 positions agree with TRBD2. Germline trimming cut 5 bases from V and 5 bases from J; bases unmatched to any gene: 10. This CDR3 is built from 15 residues. CDR1 and CDR2 (germline): SGHRS, YFSETQ. CDR3 nucleotides: TGCGCCAGCAGGGGAGGCGGGGGGGCCAAGGAGACCCAGTACTTC. This translates into CASRGGGGAKETQYF.

The chain recombines TRBV27 with TRBJ1-2, with TRBD1 matching 8 bases. The CDR3 runs to 14 residues. V shed 5 bases and J 3 bases; nucleotides not matched to a gene: 5. Germline V CDR1 and CDR2: MNHEY, SMNVEV (reference sequence). The CDR3 spells CASSPKTGDYGYTF. CDR3 in DNA: TGTGCCAGCAGTCCCAAGACAGGGGACTATGGCTACACCTTC.

This clone was detected only a few times. The genes are TRBV27 and TRBJ2-3, with TRBD1 matching 7 bases. Germline values: CDR1 MNHEY, CDR2 SMNVEV (reference sequence). Trimming removed 5 bases from V and 4 bases from J; junction bases left unmatched: 9. There are 15 residues in the CDR3. CDR3 protein: CASSPPAGGADTQYF. DNA of the CDR3: TGTGCCAGCAGTCCCCCAGCAGGGGGAGCAGATACGCAGTATTTT.

This clone has only a few counts. V and J are TRBV28 and TRBJ1-6, with TRBD1 as a possible D gene (5 bases). The CDR3 runs to 17 residues. Per germline, CDR1 MDHEN and CDR2 SYDVKM. V shed 1 base and J shed 4 bases, with 14 bases lying between them. The CDR3 DNA reads as TGTGCCAGCAGTTTATCCCTCAGGGAGGCTTATAATTCACCCCTCCACTTT. Translating it yields CASSLSLREAYNSPLHF.

The CDR3 DNA sequence: TGTGCCAGCAGCCAGTGGCTAGCGGGGGGTAATGAGCAGTTCTTC. Amino acids: CASSQWLAGGNEQFF. J is TRBJ2-1 and V is TRBV7-2, with TRBD2 identical over 11 bases. This CDR3 has 15 amino acids. Looked up from germline, CDR1 is SGHTA and CDR2 is FQGNSA. V was pared by 5 bases and J by 7 bases, with 7 bases of the junction left unmatched.

The V call is TRBV13, the J call TRBJ1-6; 10 bases map to TRBD1. The length of the CDR3 is 17 residues. The V segment lost 5 bases and the J segment 0 bases; nucleotides outside the gene matches: 4. CDR1 and CDR2 (germline): PRHDT, FYEKMQ (reference sequence). The chain's CDR3 is CASSRTGGSSYNSPLHF. CDR3 nucleotide sequence: TGTGCCAGCAGCCGGACAGGGGGGAGCTCCTATAATTCACCCCTCCACTTT. Complete variable domain (other parts from reference TRBV13 and TRBJ1-6): AAGVIQSPRHLIKEKRETATLKCYPIPRHDTVYWYQQGPGQDPQFLISFYEKMQSDKGSIPDRFSAQQFSDYHSELNMSSLELGDSALYFCASSRTGGSSYNSPLHFGNGTRLTVT.

V gene TRBV7-3 combines with J gene TRBJ1-2; TRBD1 agrees at 7 bases. Germline CDR1 is SGHTA and CDR2 is FQGTGA. CDR3 length equals 13 residues. Trimming at V came to 4 bases and at J to 8 bases, leaving 7 bases not matched to a gene. The CDR3 coding sequence is TGTGCCAGCAGCTCCACAGGGGCTGGGGGCTACACCTTC. Its protein product is CASSSTGAGGYTF.

The chain is built from TRBV5-1 and TRBJ2-7; D may be TRBD1 (5 bases). CDR3 length: 14 residues. Per germline, CDR1 SGHRS and CDR2 YFSETQ. The V and J ends lost 4 bases and 2 bases respectively, with 13 bases between them. CDR3 loop: CASSLQTVTYEQYF. CDR3 in DNA: TGCGCCAGCAGCCTACAGACAGTTACCTACGAGCAGTACTTC.

This clone was observed a single time. This chain uses TRBV12-5 with TRBJ2-5; 10 bases match TRBD1. J gave up 2 bases and V 6 bases, and 3 bases lay outside the gene matches. This CDR3 is 14 amino acids long. Germline CDR1 and CDR2: LGHNT and FRNRAP. The CDR3 DNA sequence: TGTGCTAGTGGACGGGGACAGGGGCAAGAGACCCAGTACTTC. Translated: CASGRGQGQETQYF.

The genes are TRBV7-6 and TRBJ2-3, with 12 nucleotides matching TRBD2. CDR3 size: 16 residues. Germline trimming cut 4 bases from V and 3 bases from J; bases unmatched to any gene: 5. Per the germline V gene, CDR1 is SGHVS and CDR2 is FNYEAQ. CDR3 sequence (DNA): TGTGCCAGCAGCTCCCTAGCGGGGGGGCCGACAGATACGCAGTATTTT. Protein product: CASSSLAGGPTDTQYF. Full variable domain (remainder filled in from reference TRBV7-6 and TRBJ2-3): GAGVSQSPRYKVTKRGQDVALRCDPISGHVSLYWYRQALGQGPEFLTYFNYEAQQDKSGLPNDRFSAERPEGSISTLTIQRTEQRDSAMYRCASSSLAGGPTDTQYFGPGTRLTVL.

This rearrangement joins TRBV19 to TRBJ1-5; D is possibly TRBD1 (6 bases). The CDR3 has 13 residues. CDR1 is LNHDA and CDR2 is SQIVND in the germline V gene (reference sequence). V was shortened by 6 bases and J by 4 bases, with 10 bases between the two germline ends. This CDR3 reads CASSRQANQPQHF. The CDR3 DNA follows: TGTGCCAGTAGCAGACAGGCGAATCAGCCCCAGCATTTT.

V usage is TRBV19 and J usage is TRBJ2-1, with TRBD2 identical over 9 bases. Germline V gene sequence: CDR1 LNHDA, CDR2 SQIVND (reference sequence). Germline trimming cut 3 bases from V and 10 bases from J; bases unmatched to any gene: 19. This CDR3 region has 18 residues. The CDR3 DNA sequence: TGTGCCAGTAGTATTGAGTTCCGCGGGGGGGCCCATTCAGGGGAGCAGTTCTTC. Its translation: CASSIEFRGGAHSGEQFF.

The chain combines TRBV5-1 with TRBJ1-4; D gene uncertain. The V end was cut by 0 bases, the J end by 7 bases, with 13 bases between. CDR3 length: 15 amino acids. The germline V gene has CDR1 SGHRS and CDR2 YFSETQ. The CDR3 region has the DNA TGCGCCAGCAGCTTGGTGACCGGAGGAAGTGAAAAACTGTTTTTT. Protein product: CASSLVTGGSEKLFF.

The rearrangement links TRBV12-5 to TRBJ2-3, with 12 nucleotides matching TRBD2. Germline V gives CDR1 LGHNT, CDR2 FRNRAP. This CDR3 has 16 amino acids. J lost 2 bases, V lost 1 base, and 1 base had no gene match. The CDR3 nucleotides read TGTGCTAGTGGTTTGGGGACTAGCGGGATCACAGATACGCAGTATTTT. This translates into CASGLGTSGITDTQYF.

V gene TRBV2 combines with J gene TRBJ1-1; 10 bases align to TRBD1. The CDR3 spans 15 residues. V gave up 6 bases and J gave up 6 bases; unmatched junction bases: 10. Germline V gene lookup returns CDR1 SNHLY and CDR2 FYNNEI. CDR3 nucleotides: TGTGCCAGCAGCCGCACTGGGACAGGGGTCGCTGAAGCTTTCTTT. This codes for CASSRTGTGVAEAFF.